A selection of T cell receptor beta chains follows, all from one sample in a study of cytomegalovirus exposure and HLA in healthy donors. Sequenced by immunoSEQ multiplex PCR; TCRdb stores in-frame clones only, minus some. Its clone listing holds around 140,000 clones. The sequencing sample was made of PBMCs. These receptors all come from a woman aged 50 to 60 in good health and CMV-seronegative. Each CDR3 is given with its conserved first and last residue. A D gene is named only where the DNA matches it firmly.

V gene: TRBV19
D gene: .
J gene: TRBJ1-5
CDR3 DNA: TGTGCCAGTAGTATCGAGCGGGGCAATCAGCCCCAGCATTTT
CDR3 protein: CASSIERGNQPQHF

V gene: TRBV18
D gene: TRBD1
J gene: TRBJ1-4
CDR3 DNA: TGTGCCAGCTCACCACAGGGACAGGGACAAGAAAAACTGTTTTTT
CDR3 protein: CASSPQGQGQEKLFF

V gene: TRBV5-6
D gene: .
J gene: TRBJ2-7
CDR3 DNA: TGTGCCAGCAGCTTGGGTCCAGGGAAAGACTACGAGCAGTACTTC
CDR3 protein: CASSLGPGKDYEQYF

V gene: TRBV5-4
D gene: .
J gene: TRBJ1-1
CDR3 DNA: TGTGCCAGCAGCTCACTTGTTCAGCGGAACACTGAAGCTTTCTTT
CDR3 protein: CASSSLVQRNTEAFF

V gene: TRBV6-5
D gene: TRBD2
J gene: TRBJ2-1
CDR3 DNA: TGTGCCAGCAGTAATAGCGGGAGTATCTCAGTCTTC
CDR3 protein: CASSNSGSISVF

V gene: TRBV6-5
D gene: .
J gene: TRBJ1-1
CDR3 DNA: TGTGCCAGCAGTTCACCGGGAGGAGACACTGAAGCTTTCTTT
CDR3 protein: CASSSPGGDTEAFF

V gene: TRBV7-2
D gene: .
J gene: TRBJ2-4
CDR3 DNA: TGTGCCAGCAGCTTAGACAGAAACATTCAGTACTTC
CDR3 protein: CASSLDRNIQYF

V gene: TRBV2
D gene: TRBD1
J gene: TRBJ2-7
CDR3 DNA: TGTGCCAGCTCCGAGGAGCAGGGGGCGCGGGGCACCTACGAGCAGTACTTC
CDR3 protein: CASSEEQGARGTYEQYF

V gene: TRBV29-1
D gene: .
J gene: TRBJ1-4
CDR3 DNA: TGCAGCTCCCGTCTCGGGGAAAAACTGTTTTTT
CDR3 protein: CSSRLGEKLFF

V gene: TRBV29-1
D gene: TRBD1
J gene: TRBJ2-7
CDR3 DNA: TGCAGCGTCATGACAGGGTCCTACGAGCAGTACTTC
CDR3 protein: CSVMTGSYEQYF

V gene: TRBV28
D gene: .
J gene: TRBJ2-1
CDR3 DNA: TGTGCCAGCAGTTTAACCCTCAGTCCCAATGAGCAGTTCTTC
CDR3 protein: CASSLTLSPNEQFF

V gene: TRBV30
D gene: .
J gene: TRBJ1-2
CDR3 DNA: TGTGCCTGGAGTCGGAGGGATGGAAGGTTCCTCTATGGCTACACCTTC
CDR3 protein: CAWSRRDGRFLYGYTF

V gene: TRBV20-1
D gene: TRBD1
J gene: TRBJ2-5
CDR3 DNA: TGCAGTGCTAGTTACAGGGGAACCCAGTACTTC
CDR3 protein: CSASYRGTQYF

V gene: TRBV29-1
D gene: TRBD1
J gene: TRBJ2-7
CDR3 DNA: TGCAGCGTTGAAGAAGGCGACAGGGGCCACGAGCAGTACTTC
CDR3 protein: CSVEEGDRGHEQYF

V gene: TRBV5-4
D gene: TRBD1
J gene: TRBJ1-2
CDR3 DNA: TGTGCCAGCAGACAAGGACAGGGCCTAGCTAACTATGGCTACACCTTC
CDR3 protein: CASRQGQGLANYGYTF

V gene: TRBV4-1
D gene: .
J gene: TRBJ2-3
CDR3 DNA: TGCGCCAGCAGCCAAGATCTAGCGATAGTGACAGATACGCAGTATTTT
CDR3 protein: CASSQDLAIVTDTQYF

V gene: TRBV5-5
D gene: .
J gene: TRBJ2-3
CDR3 DNA: TGTGCCAGCAGCTTGGCCCGGGAACATACGCAGTATTTT
CDR3 protein: CASSLAREHTQYF

V gene: TRBV18
D gene: .
J gene: TRBJ1-4
CDR3 DNA: TGTGCCAGCTCACCCAGGGGCCCCGAAGGGGAAAAACTGTTTTTT
CDR3 protein: CASSPRGPEGEKLFF

V gene: TRBV15
D gene: .
J gene: TRBJ2-7
CDR3 DNA: TGTGCCACCAGCAGAGATCACTACGAGCAGTACTTC
CDR3 protein: CATSRDHYEQYF

V gene: TRBV7-2
D gene: .
J gene: TRBJ2-3
CDR3 DNA: TGTGCCAGCAGGCGTGCTAGCACAGATACGCAGTATTTT
CDR3 protein: CASRRASTDTQYF

V gene: TRBV5-1
D gene: .
J gene: TRBJ2-5
CDR3 DNA: TGCGCCACCACCGAGGAAACAGGGATTCAAGAGACCCAGTACTTC
CDR3 protein: CATTEETGIQETQYF

V gene: TRBV2
D gene: .
J gene: TRBJ1-2
CDR3 DNA: TGTGCCAGCACTATCGACAGAAGCGTGGGCTACACCTTC
CDR3 protein: CASTIDRSVGYTF

V gene: TRBV9
D gene: .
J gene: TRBJ2-1
CDR3 DNA: TGTGCCAGCAGCGTAACAGCCGCCTACAATGAGCAGTTCTTC
CDR3 protein: CASSVTAAYNEQFF

V gene: TRBV28
D gene: TRBD1
J gene: TRBJ2-7
CDR3 DNA: TGTGCCAGCAGAACCGGGACAGCCTACGAGCAGTACTTC
CDR3 protein: CASRTGTAYEQYF

V gene: TRBV28
D gene: .
J gene: TRBJ1-2
CDR3 DNA: TGTGCCAGCAGTTTAAGCGGCTATGGCTACACCTTC
CDR3 protein: CASSLSGYGYTF

V gene: TRBV2
D gene: .
J gene: TRBJ2-5
CDR3 DNA: TGTGCCAGCAGTGGGCAGGGTGTCAGGGAGACCCAGTACTTC
CDR3 protein: CASSGQGVRETQYF

V gene: TRBV18
D gene: .
J gene: TRBJ2-1
CDR3 DNA: TGTGCCAGCTCACCACCGAGTCTAGGTTCCTACAATGAGCAGTTCTTC
CDR3 protein: CASSPPSLGSYNEQFF

V gene: TRBV11-3
D gene: .
J gene: TRBJ2-2
CDR3 DNA: TGTGCCAGCAGCTTCCCGGGAGCGGCCGGGGAGCTGTTTTTT
CDR3 protein: CASSFPGAAGELFF

V gene: TRBV2
D gene: TRBD1
J gene: TRBJ1-1
CDR3 DNA: TGTGCCAGCAGTATTGACAGGGTGAACACTGAAGCTTTCTTT
CDR3 protein: CASSIDRVNTEAFF

V gene: TRBV6-4
D gene: TRBD1
J gene: TRBJ2-2
CDR3 DNA: TGTGCCAGCAGTGACTCCGACAGGGGTCCGTCCACCGGGGAGCTGTTTTTT
CDR3 protein: CASSDSDRGPSTGELFF

V gene: TRBV7-3
D gene: TRBD1
J gene: TRBJ1-1
CDR3 DNA: TGTGCCAGCAGCATCGGACAGGGAGGCACTGAAGCTTTCTTT
CDR3 protein: CASSIGQGGTEAFF

V gene: TRBV14
D gene: TRBD1
J gene: TRBJ2-7
CDR3 DNA: TGTGCCAGCAGTCGCGGACAGGGATCCTACGAGCAGTACTTC
CDR3 protein: CASSRGQGSYEQYF

V gene: TRBV11-2
D gene: .
J gene: TRBJ2-7
CDR3 DNA: TGTGCCAGCAGCTTAGTGGCAGGGGTAACCTACGAGCAGTACTTC
CDR3 protein: CASSLVAGVTYEQYF

V gene: TRBV9
D gene: TRBD2
J gene: TRBJ2-2
CDR3 DNA: TGTGCCAGCAGCCGGGAGGTCAGAAACACCGGGGAGCTGTTTTTT
CDR3 protein: CASSREVRNTGELFF

V gene: TRBV6-6
D gene: .
J gene: TRBJ2-5
CDR3 DNA: TGTGCCAGCAGTAGCTTGGCAGGGGCGGGAGAGACCCAGTACTTC
CDR3 protein: CASSSLAGAGETQYF

V gene: TRBV5-6
D gene: TRBD1
J gene: TRBJ2-1
CDR3 DNA: TGTGCCAGCAGCTGGGGGACGGGACAGCCGAGCTCCTACAATGAGCAGTTCTTC
CDR3 protein: CASSWGTGQPSSYNEQFF

V gene: TRBV7-2
D gene: .
J gene: TRBJ2-1
CDR3 DNA: TGTGCCAGCAGCTTCCTTTTCGATGAGCAGTTCTTC
CDR3 protein: CASSFLFDEQFF

V gene: TRBV28
D gene: TRBD1
J gene: TRBJ1-1
CDR3 DNA: TGTGCCAGCAGGACAGGGTTCGGGGCTTTCTTT
CDR3 protein: CASRTGFGAFF

V gene: TRBV28
D gene: TRBD1
J gene: TRBJ1-2
CDR3 DNA: TGTGCCAGCAGTTTAAACGGCAGGGGGCTGATCGGCTACACCTTC
CDR3 protein: CASSLNGRGLIGYTF

V gene: TRBV28
D gene: TRBD1
J gene: TRBJ1-2
CDR3 DNA: TGTGCCAGCAGTTTGACAGGGCTCCATGGCTACACCTTC
CDR3 protein: CASSLTGLHGYTF

V gene: TRBV2
D gene: .
J gene: TRBJ1-1
CDR3 DNA: TGTGCCAGCACCTCGGGAACCTCGAGAACTGAAGCTTTCTTT
CDR3 protein: CASTSGTSRTEAFF

V gene: TRBV7-9
D gene: TRBD1
J gene: TRBJ2-7
CDR3 DNA: TGTGCCAGCACCCCCTCGGGACAGACCTACGAGCAGTACTTC
CDR3 protein: CASTPSGQTYEQYF

V gene: TRBV7-8
D gene: TRBD1
J gene: TRBJ1-2
CDR3 DNA: TGTGCCAGCAGCCCAAGAAGGGACAGAGCTAACTATGGCTACACCTTC
CDR3 protein: CASSPRRDRANYGYTF

V gene: TRBV6-6
D gene: .
J gene: TRBJ1-1
CDR3 DNA: TGTGCCAGCCGTACCGGGTACCTGAACACTGAAGCTTTCTTT
CDR3 protein: CASRTGYLNTEAFF

V gene: TRBV5-1
D gene: .
J gene: TRBJ1-3
CDR3 DNA: TGCGCCAGCAGCCCATACCAGGGGAACAGTGGAAACACCATATATTTT
CDR3 protein: CASSPYQGNSGNTIYF

V gene: TRBV2
D gene: .
J gene: TRBJ2-7
CDR3 DNA: TGTGCCAGCAAGAAGGTGCCAGGCCGGCCCACCGGTCCGTCGTACTTC
CDR3 protein: CASKKVPGRPTGPSYF

V gene: TRBV2
D gene: .
J gene: TRBJ2-3
CDR3 DNA: TGTGCCAGCAGCACGACAGGGAGGAGGCTCACAGATACGCAGTATTTT
CDR3 protein: CASSTTGRRLTDTQYF

V gene: TRBV11-3
D gene: .
J gene: TRBJ2-3
CDR3 DNA: TGTGCCAGCAGGCGGGGGCAGGGAGCAGATACGCAGTATTTT
CDR3 protein: CASRRGQGADTQYF

V gene: TRBV28
D gene: TRBD1
J gene: TRBJ2-5
CDR3 DNA: TGTGCCAGCAGCCTACAGGGGACAGAGACCCAGTACTTC
CDR3 protein: CASSLQGTETQYF

V gene: TRBV9
D gene: TRBD2
J gene: TRBJ2-7
CDR3 DNA: TGTGCCAGCAGCGTGACTAGCGGGAGGTCCTACGAGCAGTACTTC
CDR3 protein: CASSVTSGRSYEQYF

V gene: TRBV4-1
D gene: .
J gene: TRBJ2-5
CDR3 DNA: TGCGCCAGCAGCCAATGGAGGGGAGAGACCCAGTACTTC
CDR3 protein: CASSQWRGETQYF

V gene: TRBV11-1
D gene: TRBD1
J gene: TRBJ2-5
CDR3 DNA: TGTGCCAGCAGCTTAAGGGGGCCAAGTGGACAAGAGACCCAGTACTTC
CDR3 protein: CASSLRGPSGQETQYF

V gene: TRBV7-9
D gene: .
J gene: TRBJ2-1
CDR3 DNA: TGTGCCAGCAGCTTAAGTCAGAACAATGAGCAGTTCTTC
CDR3 protein: CASSLSQNNEQFF